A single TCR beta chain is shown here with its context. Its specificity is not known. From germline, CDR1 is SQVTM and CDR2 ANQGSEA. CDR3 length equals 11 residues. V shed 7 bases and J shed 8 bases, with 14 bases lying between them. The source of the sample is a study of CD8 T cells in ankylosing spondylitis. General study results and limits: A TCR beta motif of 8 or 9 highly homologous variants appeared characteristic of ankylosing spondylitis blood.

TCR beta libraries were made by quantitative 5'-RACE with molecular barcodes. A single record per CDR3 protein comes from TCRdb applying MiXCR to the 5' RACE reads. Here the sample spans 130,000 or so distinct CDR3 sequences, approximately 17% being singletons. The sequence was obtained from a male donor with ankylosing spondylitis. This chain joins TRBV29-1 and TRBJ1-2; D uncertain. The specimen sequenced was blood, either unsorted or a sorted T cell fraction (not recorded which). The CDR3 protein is CSAAGSRGYTF. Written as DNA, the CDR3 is TGCAGCGCTGCCGGGTCGAGAGGCTACACCTTC.